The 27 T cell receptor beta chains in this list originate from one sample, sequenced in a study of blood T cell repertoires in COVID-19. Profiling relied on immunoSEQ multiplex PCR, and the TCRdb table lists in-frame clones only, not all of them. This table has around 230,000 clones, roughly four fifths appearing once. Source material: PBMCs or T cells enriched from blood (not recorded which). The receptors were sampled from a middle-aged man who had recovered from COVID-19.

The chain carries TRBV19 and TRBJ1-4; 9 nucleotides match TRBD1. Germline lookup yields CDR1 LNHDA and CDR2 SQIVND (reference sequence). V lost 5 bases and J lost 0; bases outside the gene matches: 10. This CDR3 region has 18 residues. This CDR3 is CASSRSGTGSATNEKLFF. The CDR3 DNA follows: TGTGCCAGTAGTCGGTCCGGGACAGGGTCGGCAACTAATGAAAAACTGTTTTTT.

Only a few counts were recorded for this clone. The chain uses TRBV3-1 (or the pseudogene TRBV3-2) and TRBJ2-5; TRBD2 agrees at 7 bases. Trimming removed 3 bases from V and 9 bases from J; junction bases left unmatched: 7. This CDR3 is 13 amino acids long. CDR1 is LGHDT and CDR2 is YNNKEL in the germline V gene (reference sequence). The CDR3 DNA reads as TGTGCCAGCAGCCAGGCCACGGCGGGGGCCCAGTACTTC. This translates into CASSQATAGAQYF.

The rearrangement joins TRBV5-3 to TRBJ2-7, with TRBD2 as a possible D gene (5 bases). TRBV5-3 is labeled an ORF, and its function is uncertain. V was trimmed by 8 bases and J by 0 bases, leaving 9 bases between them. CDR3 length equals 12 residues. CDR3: CASPGSSYEQYF. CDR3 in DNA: TGTGCCAGTCCGGGGAGCTCCTACGAGCAGTACTTC.

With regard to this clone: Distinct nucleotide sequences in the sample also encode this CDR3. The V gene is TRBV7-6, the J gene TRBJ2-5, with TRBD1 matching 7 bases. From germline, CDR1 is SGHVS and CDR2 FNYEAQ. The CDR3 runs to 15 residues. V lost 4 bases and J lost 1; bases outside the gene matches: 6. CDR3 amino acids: CASSYNRGSQETQYF. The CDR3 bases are TGTGCCAGCAGCTACAACAGGGGATCCCAAGAGACCCAGTACTTC. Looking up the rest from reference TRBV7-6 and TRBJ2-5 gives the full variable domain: GAGVSQSPRYKVTKRGQDVALRCDPISGHVSLYWYRQALGQGPEFLTYFNYEAQQDKSGLPNDRFSAERPEGSISTLTIQRTEQRDSAMYRCASSYNRGSQETQYFGPGTRLLVL.

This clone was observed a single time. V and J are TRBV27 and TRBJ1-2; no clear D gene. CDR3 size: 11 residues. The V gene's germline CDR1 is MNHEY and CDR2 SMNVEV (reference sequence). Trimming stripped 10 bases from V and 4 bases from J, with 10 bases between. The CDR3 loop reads CANHPGYGYTF. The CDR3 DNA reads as TGTGCCAACCACCCGGGCTATGGCTACACCTTC.

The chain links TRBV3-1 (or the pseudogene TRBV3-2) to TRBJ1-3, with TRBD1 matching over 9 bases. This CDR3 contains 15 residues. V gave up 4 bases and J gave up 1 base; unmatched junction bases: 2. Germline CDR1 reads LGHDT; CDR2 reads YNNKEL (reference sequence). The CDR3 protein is CASSPGQGSGNTIYF. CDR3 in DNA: TGTGCCAGCAGCCCAGGACAGGGGTCTGGAAACACCATATATTTT.

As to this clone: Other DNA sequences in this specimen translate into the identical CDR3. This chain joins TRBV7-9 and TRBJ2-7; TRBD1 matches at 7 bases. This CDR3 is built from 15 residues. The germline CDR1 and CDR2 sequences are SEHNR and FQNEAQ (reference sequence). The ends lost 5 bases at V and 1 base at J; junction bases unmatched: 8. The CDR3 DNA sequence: TGTGCCAGCAGCCCGGGTCAGGGGGTTTCCTACGAGCAGTACTTC. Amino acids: CASSPGQGVSYEQYF.

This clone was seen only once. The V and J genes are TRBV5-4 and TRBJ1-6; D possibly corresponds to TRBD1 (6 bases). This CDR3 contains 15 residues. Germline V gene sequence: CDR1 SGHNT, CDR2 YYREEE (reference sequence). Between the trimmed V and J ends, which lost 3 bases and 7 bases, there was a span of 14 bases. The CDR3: CASSSFGTSNSPLHF. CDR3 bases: TGTGCCAGCAGCTCTTTCGGGACAAGCAATTCACCCCTCCACTTT.

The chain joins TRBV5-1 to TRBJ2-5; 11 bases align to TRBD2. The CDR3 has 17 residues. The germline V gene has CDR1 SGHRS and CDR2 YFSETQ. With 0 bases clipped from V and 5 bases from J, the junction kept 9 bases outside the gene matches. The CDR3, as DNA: TGCGCCAGCAGCTTGGCTAGCGGGGGGCCCCTTTGGGAGACCCAGTACTTC. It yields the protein CASSLASGGPLWETQYF.

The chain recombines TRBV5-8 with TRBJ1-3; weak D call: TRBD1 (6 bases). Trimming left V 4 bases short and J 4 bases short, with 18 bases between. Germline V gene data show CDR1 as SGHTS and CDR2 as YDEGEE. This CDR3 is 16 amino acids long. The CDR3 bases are TGTGCCAGCAGCCTCCATCGGGGGGGCGTAGGAAACACCATATATTTT. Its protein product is CASSLHRGGVGNTIYF.

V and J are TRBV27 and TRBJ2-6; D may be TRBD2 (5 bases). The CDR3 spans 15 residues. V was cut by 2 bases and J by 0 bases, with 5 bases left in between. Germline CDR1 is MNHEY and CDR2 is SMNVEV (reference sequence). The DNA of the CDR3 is TGTGCCAGCAGTTTAGGGAGCTCTGGGGCCAACGTCCTGACTTTC. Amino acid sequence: CASSLGSSGANVLTF. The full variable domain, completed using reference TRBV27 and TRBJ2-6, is EAQVTQNPRYLITVTGKKLTVTCSQNMNHEYMSWYRQDPGLGLRQIYYSMNVEVTDKGDVPEGYKVSRKEKRNFPLILESPSPNQTSLYFCASSLGSSGANVLTFGAGSRLTVL.

The CDR3 bases are TGTGCCACCAGTGATTCCCGACAGGGGAGAACCGGGGAGCTGTTTTTT. Its protein is CATSDSRQGRTGELFF. This chain uses TRBV24-1 with TRBJ2-2, with 8 bases identical to TRBD1. In germline, CDR1 is KGHDR, CDR2 SFDVKD. The V gene end was trimmed by 2 bases and the J gene end by 5 bases; junction bases not matched to a gene: 6. The CDR3 loop spans 16 amino acids.

Here the CDR3 reads CASSVLAAHSPLHF. The CDR3 region has the DNA TGTGCCAGCAGCGTCTTGGCGGCTCATTCACCCCTCCACTTT. V is TRBV9 and J is TRBJ1-6; no clear D. The CDR3 has 14 residues. V lost 2 bases and J lost 8, with 11 bases in between. Germline V gives CDR1 SGDLS, CDR2 YYNGEE.

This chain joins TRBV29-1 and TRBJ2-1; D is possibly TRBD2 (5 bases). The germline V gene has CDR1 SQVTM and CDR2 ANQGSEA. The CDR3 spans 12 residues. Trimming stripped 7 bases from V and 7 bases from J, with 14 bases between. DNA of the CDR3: TGCAGCGGCAATCCCTCGGGGAATGAGCAGTTCTTC. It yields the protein CSGNPSGNEQFF.

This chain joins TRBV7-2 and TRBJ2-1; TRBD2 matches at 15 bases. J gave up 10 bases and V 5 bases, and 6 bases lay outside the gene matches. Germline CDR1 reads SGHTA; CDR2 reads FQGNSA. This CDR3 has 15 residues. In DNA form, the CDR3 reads TGTGCCAGCAGCCCCGGACTAGCGGGAGGGGGAGAGCAGTTCTTC. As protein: CASSPGLAGGGEQFF. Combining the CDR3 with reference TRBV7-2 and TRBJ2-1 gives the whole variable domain GAGVSQSPSNKVTEKGKDVELRCDPISGHTALYWYRQSLGQGLEFLIYFQGNSAPDKSGLPSDRFSAERTGGSVSTLTIQRTQQEDSAVYLCASSPGLAGGGEQFFGPGTRLTVL.

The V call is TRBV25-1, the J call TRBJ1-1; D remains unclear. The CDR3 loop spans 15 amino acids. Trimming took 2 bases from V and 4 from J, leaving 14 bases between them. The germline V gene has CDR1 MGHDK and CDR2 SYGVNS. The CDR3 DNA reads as TGTGCCAGCAGTGAAATTGGGCGAGTGAGCACTGAAGCTTTCTTT. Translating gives CASSEIGRVSTEAFF.

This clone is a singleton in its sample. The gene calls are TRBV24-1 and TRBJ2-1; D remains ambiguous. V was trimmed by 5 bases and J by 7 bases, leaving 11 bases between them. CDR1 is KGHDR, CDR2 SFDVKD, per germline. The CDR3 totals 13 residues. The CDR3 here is CATSGPPPNEQFF. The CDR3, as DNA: TGTGCCACCAGTGGGCCCCCCCCTAATGAGCAGTTCTTC.

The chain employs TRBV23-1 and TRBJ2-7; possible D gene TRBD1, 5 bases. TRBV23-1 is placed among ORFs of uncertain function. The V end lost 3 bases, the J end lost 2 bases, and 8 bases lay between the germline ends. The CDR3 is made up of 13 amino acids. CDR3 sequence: CASSHGAAYEQYF. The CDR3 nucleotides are TGCGCCAGCAGTCATGGGGCAGCCTACGAGCAGTACTTC.

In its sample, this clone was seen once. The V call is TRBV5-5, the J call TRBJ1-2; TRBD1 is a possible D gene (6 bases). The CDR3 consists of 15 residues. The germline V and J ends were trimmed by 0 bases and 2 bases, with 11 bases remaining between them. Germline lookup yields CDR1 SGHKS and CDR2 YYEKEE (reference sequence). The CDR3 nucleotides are TGTGCCAGCAGCTTGGACGACAGGCGAAACTATGGCTACACCTTC. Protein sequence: CASSLDDRRNYGYTF.

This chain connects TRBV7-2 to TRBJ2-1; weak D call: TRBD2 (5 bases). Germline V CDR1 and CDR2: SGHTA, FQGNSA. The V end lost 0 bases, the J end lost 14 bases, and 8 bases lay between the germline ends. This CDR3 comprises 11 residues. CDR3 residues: CASSLAGDEFF. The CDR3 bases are TGTGCCAGCAGCTTAGCGGGAGATGAGTTCTTC. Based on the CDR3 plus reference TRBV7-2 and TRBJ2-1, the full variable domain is GAGVSQSPSNKVTEKGKDVELRCDPISGHTALYWYRQSLGQGLEFLIYFQGNSAPDKSGLPSDRFSAERTGGSVSTLTIQRTQQEDSAVYLCASSLAGDEFFGPGTRLTVL.

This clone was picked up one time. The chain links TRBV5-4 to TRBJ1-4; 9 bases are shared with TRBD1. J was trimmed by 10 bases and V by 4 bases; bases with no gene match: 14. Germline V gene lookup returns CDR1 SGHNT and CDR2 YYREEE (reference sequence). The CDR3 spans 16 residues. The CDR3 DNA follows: TGTGCCAGCAGCCCGAGTTTGCCGGACAGGGGAGGAAAACTGTTTTTT. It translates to CASSPSLPDRGGKLFF.

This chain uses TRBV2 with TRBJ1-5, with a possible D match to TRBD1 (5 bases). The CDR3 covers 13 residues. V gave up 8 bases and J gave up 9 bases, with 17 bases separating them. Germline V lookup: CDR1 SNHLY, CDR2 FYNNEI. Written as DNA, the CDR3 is TGTGCCAGCTCTACCCAGGGCCCGCGGCCCCAGCATTTT. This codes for CASSTQGPRPQHF.

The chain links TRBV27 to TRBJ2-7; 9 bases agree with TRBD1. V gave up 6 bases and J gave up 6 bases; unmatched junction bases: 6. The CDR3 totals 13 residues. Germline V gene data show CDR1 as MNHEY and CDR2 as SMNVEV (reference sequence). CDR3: CASRRTGVLEQYF. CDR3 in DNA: TGTGCCAGCAGGCGGACAGGGGTTCTCGAGCAGTACTTC.

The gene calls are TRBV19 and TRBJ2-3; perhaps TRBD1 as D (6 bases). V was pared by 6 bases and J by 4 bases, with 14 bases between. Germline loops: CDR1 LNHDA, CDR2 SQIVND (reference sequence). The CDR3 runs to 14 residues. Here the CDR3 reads CASRTNRVADTQYF. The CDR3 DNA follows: TGTGCCAGTAGGACCAACAGGGTCGCAGATACGCAGTATTTT.

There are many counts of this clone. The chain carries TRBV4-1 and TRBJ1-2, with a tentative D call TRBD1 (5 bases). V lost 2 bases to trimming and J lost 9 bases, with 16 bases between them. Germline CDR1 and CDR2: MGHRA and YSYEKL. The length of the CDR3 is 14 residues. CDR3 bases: TGCGCCAGCAGCCAAACCCAGGGCTTCGGTCGCTACACCTTC. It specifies CASSQTQGFGRYTF.

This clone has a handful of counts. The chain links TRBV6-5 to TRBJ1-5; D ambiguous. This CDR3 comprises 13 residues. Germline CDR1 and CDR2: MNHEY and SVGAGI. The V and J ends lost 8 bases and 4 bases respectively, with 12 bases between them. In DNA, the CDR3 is TGTGCCAGCGCCGGGAGGGTAAATCAGCCCCAGCATTTT. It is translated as CASAGRVNQPQHF.

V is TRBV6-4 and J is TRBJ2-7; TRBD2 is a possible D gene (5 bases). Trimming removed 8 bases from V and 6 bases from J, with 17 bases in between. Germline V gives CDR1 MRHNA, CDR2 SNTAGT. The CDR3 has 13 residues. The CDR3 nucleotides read TGTGCCAGCCCCCCCGGGGTAAGTAGCGAGCAGTACTTC. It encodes CASPPGVSSEQYF.